This T cell receptor (beta chain) emerged from a study of CD8+CD57+ T cells in acquired aplastic anemia (dated by TCRdb to 2016 to 2019). For the study in its entirety: DNA extracted from sorted CD4+ and CD8+ cells had a mean of approximately 3 ug, with a range of about 0.19 to 30 ug.

TCR beta VDJ combination and CDR3 sequence profiling used genomic DNA as the template. TCR repertoire sequencing was run on an Illumina HiSeq 2000. Turning to the authors' computational methods: TRBV/TRBJ rearrangement plots, CDR3 size and DJ length profiles, and Simpson's diversity index were used to evaluate the repertoires. The most abundant DNA sequence in the deep sequencing data was defined as the immunodominant clone. CDR3 amino acid sequences were checked for sharing across subjects and were also compared against the VDJdb database and published repertoires. TCRdb took the public reads, trimmed them with fastp at Q25, ran MiXCR for clone calling and kept in-frame beta chains. Each CDR3 protein gets just one entry, which takes the most common genes and DNA from the rows behind it. TCRdb, not the authors, supplied the V and J calls. Counted in this sample were 150,000 to 200,000 distinct CDR3 sequences; 50% to 75% of them appeared once. Of the sample, 46% is held by the ten largest clones.

About this clonotype: Its antigen target is currently unknown. The record has no base qualities; no much larger clone is one base away.

In this study, sorted CD4+ and CD8+ T cells from the blood of healthy subjects and of severe aplastic anemia patients had their TCR repertoires deep-sequenced. Ficoll-Paque density gradient centrifugation was used to isolate peripheral blood mononuclear cells. Before DNA extraction, CD4+ and CD8+ T cells were sorted by FACS or by magnetic beads. Overall study outcomes, separate from this receptor: Patients and healthy controls showed no significant difference in CD8+ Simpson's diversity (P=0.060). Although roughly 30 CD8+ CDR3 sequences were shared by patients and controls, these sequences appeared highly expressed in patients and within the immunodominant clones of patients.

As encoded in the germline V gene, CDR1 is SGHTA while CDR2 is FQGTGA. The CDR3 contains 14 residues, cysteine and phenylalanine counted. Just CDR3 DNA is preserved here, 42 bases in frame from base 1. V is cut back by 7 bases and J by 5 bases, with 9 bases in the junction unmatched. The sample taken for sequencing was sorted CD4+, CD8+, or CD8+CD57+ T cells (not recorded which) from PBMCs. Recombination joined TRBV7-3 with TRBJ2-7, and TRBD1 matches 9 of the central bases. The source of this sequence is a human donor with severe aplastic anemia or a healthy control (not recorded which). The DNA sequence follows: TGTGCCAGCATCCTGGCCGGGACAGGGAACGAGCAGTACTTC. Its product reads: CASILAGTGNEQYF.